The T cell receptor beta chain under discussion was sequenced for a study of OX40 agonist ivuxolimab in advanced cancers. Study-level results: Doses of 0.1 to 3.0 mg/kg were accompanied by clonal expansion of CD4+ and CD8+ blood T cells by week 6.

It was autoimmune disease history or systemic immunosuppression that excluded patients. Assay used: immunoSEQ multiplex PCR; TCRdb lists only in-frame clones, some missing. The sample lists roughly 97,000 clones, about 90% seen once, with around 0.76% in the top ten. As regards this clone: What it recognizes is unknown.

Material: CD4+ or CD8+ T cells sorted from blood, obtained in a trial of the OX40 agonist ivuxolimab. The TCR sequence derives from an adult with an advanced solid tumor such as melanoma, head and neck, liver or kidney cancer.

DNA for the CDR3: TGTGCCAGCAGCAAAGAGCGGGGGCCTAGGGGTTACGAGCAGTACTTC. This gives the protein CASSKERGPRGYEQYF. The gene calls are TRBV21-1 and TRBJ2-7; the table's D gene call, TRBD2, was not cross checked with the DNA. TRBV21-1 is assigned pseudogene status. The CDR3 is 16 amino acids.